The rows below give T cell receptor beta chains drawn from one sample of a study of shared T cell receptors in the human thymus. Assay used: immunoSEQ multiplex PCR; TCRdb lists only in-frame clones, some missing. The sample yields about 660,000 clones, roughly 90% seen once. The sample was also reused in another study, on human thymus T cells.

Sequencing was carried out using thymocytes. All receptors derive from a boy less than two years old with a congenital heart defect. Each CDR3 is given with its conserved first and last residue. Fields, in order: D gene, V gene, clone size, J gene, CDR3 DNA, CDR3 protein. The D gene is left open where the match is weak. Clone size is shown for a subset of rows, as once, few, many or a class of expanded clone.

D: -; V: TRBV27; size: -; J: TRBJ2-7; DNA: TGTGCCAGCAGTTTCCAGTTTCGTGAGCAGTACTTC; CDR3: CASSFQFREQYF
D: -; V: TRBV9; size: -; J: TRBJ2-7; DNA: TGTGCCAGCAGCGTAGCCTTGCCCTTGGACTTGAGGAGCTCCTACGAGCAGTACTTC; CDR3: CASSVALPLDLRSSYEQYF
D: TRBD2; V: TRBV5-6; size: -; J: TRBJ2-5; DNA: TGTGCCAGCAGCTTGGCGGCGGGAGGGAGTCTAGAGACCCAGTACTTC; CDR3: CASSLAAGGSLETQYF
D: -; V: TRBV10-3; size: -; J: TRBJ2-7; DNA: TGTGCCATCAGTGAGTCTGGTCCCTACTCCTACGAGCAGTACTTC; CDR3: CAISESGPYSYEQYF
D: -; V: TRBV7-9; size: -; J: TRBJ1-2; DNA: TGTGCCAGCAGCTCCGTCCCGGGAGCCCAAAACTATGGCTACACCTTC; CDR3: CASSSVPGAQNYGYTF
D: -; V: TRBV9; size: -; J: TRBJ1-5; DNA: TGTGCCAGCAGCAGACAGGCGAATAGCAATCAGCCCCAGCATTTT; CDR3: CASSRQANSNQPQHF
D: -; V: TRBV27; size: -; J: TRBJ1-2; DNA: TGTGCCAGCAGTTTAGTCAGGAACCGGTTTCTCTATGGCTACACCTTC; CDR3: CASSLVRNRFLYGYTF
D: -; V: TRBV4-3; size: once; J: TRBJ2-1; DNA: TGCGCCAGCAGCCAAGGAATAGCGGAATCAACCTACAATGAGCAGTTCTTC; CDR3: CASSQGIAESTYNEQFF
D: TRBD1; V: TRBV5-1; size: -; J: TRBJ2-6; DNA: TGCGCCAGCAGCTTGGGACAGGGGGCTGGGGCCAACGTCCTGACTTTC; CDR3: CASSLGQGAGANVLTF
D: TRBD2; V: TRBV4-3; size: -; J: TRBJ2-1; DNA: TGCGCCAGCAGCCAAGCCAGAACGGGAGGCGACTACAATGAGCAGTTCTTC; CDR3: CASSQARTGGDYNEQFF
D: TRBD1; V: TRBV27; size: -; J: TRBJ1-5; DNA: TGTGCCAGCAGTCCGGACAGGTTGAGCAATCAGCCCCAGCATTTT; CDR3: CASSPDRLSNQPQHF
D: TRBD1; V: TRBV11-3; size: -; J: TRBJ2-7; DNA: TGTGCCAGCAGCTTTAGACAGGGACGCGAGCAGTACTTC; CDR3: CASSFRQGREQYF
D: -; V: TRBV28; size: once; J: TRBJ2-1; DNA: TGTGCCAGCAGTTTACCCCTCTCATGGGGGCCGGTTTACAATGAGCAGTTCTTC; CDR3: CASSLPLSWGPVYNEQFF
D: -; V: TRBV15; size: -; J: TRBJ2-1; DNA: TGTGCCACCAGCAGGACTAATCCCGAACCTAGGGCGGATGAGCAGTTCTTC; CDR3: CATSRTNPEPRADEQFF
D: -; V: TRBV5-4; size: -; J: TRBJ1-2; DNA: TGTGCCAGCAGCTCGCCCCGACATCCCTTGAAGTATGGCTACACCTTC; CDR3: CASSSPRHPLKYGYTF
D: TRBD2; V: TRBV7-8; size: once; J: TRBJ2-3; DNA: TGTGCCAGCAGCTTATCCCCTGGACTAGCGGGAGTTATAGATACGCAGTATTTT; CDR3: CASSLSPGLAGVIDTQYF
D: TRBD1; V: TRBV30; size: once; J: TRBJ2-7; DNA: TGTGCCTGGATGGGACAGACCGCCTACGAGCAGTACTTC; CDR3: CAWMGQTAYEQYF
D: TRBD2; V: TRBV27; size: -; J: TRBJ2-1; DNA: TGTGCCAGCAGAGGGACTAGCAGGGGCAATGAGCAGTTCTTC; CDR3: CASRGTSRGNEQFF
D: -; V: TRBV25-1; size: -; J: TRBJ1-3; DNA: TGTGCCAGCAGGGGGCCTAGGAAGGTACGTGGAAACACCATATATTTT; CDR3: CASRGPRKVRGNTIYF
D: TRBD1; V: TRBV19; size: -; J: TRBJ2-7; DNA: TGTGCCAGTAGTACCGGACAGGGGAAGGGCGAGCAGTACTTC; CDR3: CASSTGQGKGEQYF
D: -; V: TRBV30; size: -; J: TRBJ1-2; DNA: TGTGCCTGGAGTGACGGGGTTGACTATGGCTACACCTTC; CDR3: CAWSDGVDYGYTF
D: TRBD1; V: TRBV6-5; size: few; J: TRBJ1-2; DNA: TGTGCCACCGAAACAGGGGTCGGCTACACCTTC; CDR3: CATETGVGYTF
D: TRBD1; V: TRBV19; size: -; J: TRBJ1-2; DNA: TGTGCCAGTAGTAGGGGACAGTCCTATGGCTACACCTTC; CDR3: CASSRGQSYGYTF
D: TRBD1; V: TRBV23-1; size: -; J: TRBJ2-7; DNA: TGCGCCAGCAGTCAAACAACAGGGGGCAGGACCTACGAGCAGTACTTC; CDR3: CASSQTTGGRTYEQYF
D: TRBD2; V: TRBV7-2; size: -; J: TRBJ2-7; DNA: TGTGCCAGCAGCCAAAAACCTAGCGGGAGAGCCTACGAGCAGTACTTC; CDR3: CASSQKPSGRAYEQYF
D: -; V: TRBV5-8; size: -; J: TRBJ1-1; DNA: TGTGCCAGCAGCTTGGATAAGGGGTGCTGCCGAATGAACACTGAAGCTTTCTTT; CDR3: CASSLDKGCCRMNTEAFF
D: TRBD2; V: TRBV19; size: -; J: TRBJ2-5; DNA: TGTGCCAGTAGTCCCCTTAGACTAGCGGAAGAGACCCAGTACTTC; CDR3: CASSPLRLAEETQYF
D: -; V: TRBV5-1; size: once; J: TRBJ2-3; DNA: TGCGCCAGCAGCTTGGCCGGGGTTCCTAGCACAGATACGCAGTATTTT; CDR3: CASSLAGVPSTDTQYF
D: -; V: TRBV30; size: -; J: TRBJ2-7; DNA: TGTGCCTGGAGTGTAGGACAGAGATACGAGCAGTACTTC; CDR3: CAWSVGQRYEQYF
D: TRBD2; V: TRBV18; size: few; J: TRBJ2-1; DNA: TGTGCCAGCTCACCACGGGGGACTAGCCTTCGGAATGAGCAGTTCTTC; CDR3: CASSPRGTSLRNEQFF
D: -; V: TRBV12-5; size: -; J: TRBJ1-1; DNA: TGTGCTAGTGGTTTAAGGTTGGCGGGAGGATATAGTGAAGCTTTCTTT; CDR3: CASGLRLAGGYSEAFF
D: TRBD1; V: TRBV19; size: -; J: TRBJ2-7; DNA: TGTGCCAGTAGTCTCACCGGGACAGGGTTGTACGAGCAGTACTTC; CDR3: CASSLTGTGLYEQYF
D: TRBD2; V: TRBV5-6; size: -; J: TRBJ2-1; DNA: TGTGCCAGCAGCGCCAGGACTAGCGGGAGCTCCTACAATGAGCAGTTCTTC; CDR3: CASSARTSGSSYNEQFF
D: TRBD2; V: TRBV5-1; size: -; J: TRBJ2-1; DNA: TGCGCCAGCAGCTACGGACTAGCGGGAGGGCCCCTCCCTTTGGGTGAGCAGTTCTTC; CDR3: CASSYGLAGGPLPLGEQFF
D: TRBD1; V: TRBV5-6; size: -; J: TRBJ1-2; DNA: TGTGCCAGCCGGGCGGCAGGGGGCGCAAACTATGGCTACACCTTC; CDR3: CASRAAGGANYGYTF
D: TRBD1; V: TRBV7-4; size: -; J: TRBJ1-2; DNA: TGTGCCAGCAGCCTGGGACAGATACTTAACTATGGCTACACCTTC; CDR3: CASSLGQILNYGYTF
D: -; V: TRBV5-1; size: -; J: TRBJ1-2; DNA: TGCGCCAGCAGCTTGGCTAGCTATCATGGCTACACCTTC; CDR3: CASSLASYHGYTF
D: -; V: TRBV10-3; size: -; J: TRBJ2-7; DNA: TGTGCCATCAGTCCCAAGGGGATGTTCTACGAGCAGTACTTC; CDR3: CAISPKGMFYEQYF
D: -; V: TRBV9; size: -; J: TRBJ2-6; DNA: TGTGCCAGCAGCGTAGGGATGGGGCCCCCGGAAGAATCTGGGGCCAACGTCCTGACTTTC; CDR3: CASSVGMGPPEESGANVLTF
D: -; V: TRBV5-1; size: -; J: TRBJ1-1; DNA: TGCGCCAGCAGCTGCTCGGGTCCGAACACTGAAGCTTTCTTT; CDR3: CASSCSGPNTEAFF
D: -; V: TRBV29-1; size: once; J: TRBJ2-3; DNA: TGCAGCGCTCAAAGGACAGACACAGATACGCAGTATTTT; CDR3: CSAQRTDTDTQYF
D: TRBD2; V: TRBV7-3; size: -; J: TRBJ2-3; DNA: TGTGCCAGCAGCCCGGGGACTAGCGGAGGGGGATCCAAGTTCCGCACAGATACGCAGTATTTT; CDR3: CASSPGTSGGGSKFRTDTQYF
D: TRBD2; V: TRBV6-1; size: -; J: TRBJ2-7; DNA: TGTGCCAGCAGTGATAGGACTAGCGGGAGTATCCACGAGCAGTACTTC; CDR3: CASSDRTSGSIHEQYF
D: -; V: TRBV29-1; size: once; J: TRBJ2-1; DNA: TGCAGCGTTGAGGTAACTAGCCTCCTCAACAATGAGCAGTTCTTC; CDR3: CSVEVTSLLNNEQFF
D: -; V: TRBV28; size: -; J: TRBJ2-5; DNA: TGTGCCAGCAGCGAAGAGACCCAGTACTTC; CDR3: CASSEETQYF